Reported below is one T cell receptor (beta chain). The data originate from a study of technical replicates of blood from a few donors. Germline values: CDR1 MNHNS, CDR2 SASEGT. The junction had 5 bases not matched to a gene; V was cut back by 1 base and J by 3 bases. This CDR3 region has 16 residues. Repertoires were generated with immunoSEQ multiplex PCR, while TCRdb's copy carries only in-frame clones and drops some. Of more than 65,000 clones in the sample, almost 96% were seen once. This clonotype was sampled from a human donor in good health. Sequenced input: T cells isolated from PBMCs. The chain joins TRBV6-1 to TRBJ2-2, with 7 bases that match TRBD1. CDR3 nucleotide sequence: TGTGCCAGCAGTGAAGTGACAGGGTGGTACACCGGGGAGCTGTTTTTT. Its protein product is CASSEVTGWYTGELFF.